These 24 T cell receptor beta chains came from one sample sequenced in a study of T-cell memory formation after mild COVID-19. TCRdb processed the 5' RACE reads anew with MiXCR; each CDR3 protein has one entry. The table includes over 500,000 distinct CDR3 sequences, 17% detected once. The sequenced sample consisted of PBMCs or a T cell subset sorted from them (not recorded which). The receptors stem from an adult woman who had mild COVID-19 (a few samples of this study predate the infection). Cell type and time point are not known.

The V and J genes are TRBV5-1 and TRBJ1-2, with unresolved D. V lost 4 bases to trimming and J lost 3 bases, with 16 bases between them. Per germline, CDR1 SGHRS and CDR2 YFSETQ. The CDR3 runs to 15 residues. The CDR3: CASSPRLSRDYGYTF. DNA for the CDR3: TGCGCCAGCAGCCCGCGCCTCAGTAGGGACTATGGCTACACCTTC.

The V call is TRBV11-2, the J call TRBJ2-5, with D possibly being TRBD2 (5 bases). The V end was cut by 1 base, the J end by 0 bases, with 18 bases between. Germline V gene sequence: CDR1 SGHAT, CDR2 FQNNGV. The CDR3 length is 18 residues. This chain's CDR3 is CASSLGASASYNQETQYF. For the CDR3, the DNA is TGTGCCAGCAGCTTAGGGGCTTCGGCTAGCTATAACCAAGAGACCCAGTACTTC.

The rearrangement joins TRBV12-3 or TRBV12-4 to TRBJ2-7; possibly TRBD2 for D (5 bases). The CDR3 is 13 residues long. V was clipped by 7 bases and J by 6 bases, with 16 bases between them. This CDR3 is CASTRSSGFEQYF. CDR3 sequence (DNA): TGTGCCAGCACCCGCAGCTCGGGGTTCGAGCAGTACTTC.

This sequence joins TRBV5-1 and TRBJ2-1, with 9 positions matching TRBD1. The germline V gene encodes CDR1 SGHRS and CDR2 YFSETQ. V lost 3 bases to trimming and J lost 3 bases; unmatched junction nucleotides: 4. CDR3 length equals 15 residues. The DNA for the CDR3 is TGCGCCAGCAGCTCTACAGGGGGCTTCTACAATGAGCAGTTCTTC. Protein sequence: CASSSTGGFYNEQFF.

This clonotype was seen more than once but under ten times. The chain combines TRBV20-1 with TRBJ2-1, with 9 bases identical to TRBD2. Germline CDR1 is DFQATT and CDR2 is SNEGSKA (reference sequence). Unmatched junction bases numbered 22, after V lost 1 base and J lost 0 bases. This CDR3 contains 22 residues. CDR3 in amino acids: CSARVFEMARGGAQSSYNEQFF. CDR3 nucleotides: TGCAGTGCTAGAGTCTTTGAGATGGCGCGGGGGGGGGCGCAAAGCTCCTACAATGAGCAGTTCTTC.

This clonotype was counted only a few times. V usage is TRBV5-6 and J usage is TRBJ2-7; D is ambiguous. V was shortened by 1 base and J by 0 bases, with 11 bases between the two germline ends. The CDR3 is 15 amino acids. Germline CDR1 SGHDT, CDR2 YYEEEE. The CDR3 region is CASSLLSAYSYEQYF. The CDR3 DNA reads as TGTGCCAGCAGCTTGCTGTCGGCATACTCCTACGAGCAGTACTTC.

This clonotype came up a few times. The chain carries TRBV10-1 and TRBJ1-3; the match to TRBD1 covers 9 bases. J was trimmed by 3 bases and V by 2 bases; bases with no gene match: 5. The CDR3 extends over 16 amino acids. Per the germline V gene, CDR1 is WNHNN and CDR2 is SYGVQD (reference sequence). The CDR3 loop reads CASSEGTGRIGNTIYF. DNA of the CDR3: TGCGCCAGCAGTGAGGGGACAGGGAGGATTGGAAACACCATATATTTT.

This clonotype came up a few times. The chain recombines TRBV5-1 with TRBJ2-5, with TRBD2 identical over 10 bases. Germline CDR1 is SGHRS and CDR2 is YFSETQ. This CDR3 region has 15 residues. V lost 7 bases, J lost 2 bases, and 8 bases stayed unmatched. The CDR3 loop is CASHRVAGGQETQYF. Written as DNA, the CDR3 is TGCGCCAGCCATAGGGTAGCGGGGGGACAAGAGACCCAGTACTTC.

CDR3 protein: CASSYGQRTYEQYF. Written as DNA, the CDR3 is TGTGCCAGCAGTTACGGACAGAGAACCTACGAGCAGTACTTC. The chain recombines TRBV6-6 with TRBJ2-7, with D possibly being TRBD1 (6 bases). The CDR3 spans 14 residues. V shed 2 bases and J shed 2 bases, with 10 bases lying between them. Looked up from germline, CDR1 is MNHNY and CDR2 is SVGAGI (reference sequence).

The rearrangement uses TRBV20-1 and TRBJ1-1, with D perhaps matching TRBD1 (6 bases). The germline V gene encodes CDR1 DFQATT and CDR2 SNEGSKA (reference sequence). V was clipped by 0 bases and J by 3 bases, with 14 bases between them. The CDR3 loop spans 15 amino acids. The DNA for the CDR3 is TGCAGTGCTAGAGATCGTGACGGGGGGCACACTGAAGCTTTCTTT. Translated, it gives CSARDRDGGHTEAFF.

The chain recombines TRBV6-1 with TRBJ1-2; 10 bases align to TRBD1. CDR3 length: 13 amino acids. V dropped 10 bases and J dropped 4; count of bases not matched to a gene: 6. The V gene's germline CDR1 is MNHNS and CDR2 SASEGT. The CDR3 spells CATTTGGGYGYTF. Here the CDR3 DNA reads TGTGCCACCACGACAGGGGGCGGCTATGGCTACACCTTC.

This clonotype was seen many times. The chain recombines TRBV12-3 or TRBV12-4 with TRBJ2-4; D is unclear. This CDR3 has 14 residues. V gave up 6 bases and J gave up 1 base, with 10 bases separating them. In DNA, the CDR3 is TGTGCCAGCAGGCCCGCCGGGGCCAAAAACATTCAGTACTTC. The encoded protein is CASRPAGAKNIQYF.

This clonotype has more than one count but fewer than ten. The rearrangement joins TRBV5-1 to TRBJ1-2; 8 nucleotides line up with TRBD1. Unmatched junction bases numbered 8, after V lost 4 bases and J lost 6 bases. The germline V gene encodes CDR1 SGHRS and CDR2 YFSETQ. The CDR3 contains 14 residues. The CDR3 DNA follows: TGCGCCAGCAGCACCTTAGCAGGGGGCGATGGCTACACCTTC. Its translation: CASSTLAGGDGYTF. Variable domain in full (rest from reference TRBV5-1 and TRBJ1-2): KAGVTQTPRYLIKTRGQQVTLSCSPISGHRSVSWYQQTPGQGLQFLFEYFSETQRNKGNFPGRFSGRQFSNSRSEMNVSTLELGDSALYLCASSTLAGGDGYTFGSGTRLTVV.

This clonotype has only a few counts. The chain employs TRBV25-1 and TRBJ2-5, with a possible D match to TRBD2 (6 bases). This CDR3 is built from 19 residues. Germline V gene data show CDR1 as MGHDK and CDR2 as SYGVNS. Trimming took 3 bases from V and 3 from J, leaving 26 bases between them. The CDR3 sequence is CASSDPGGAGGSAKETQYF. The CDR3 coding sequence is TGTGCCAGCAGTGACCCCGGGGGAGCCGGGGGAAGTGCAAAAGAGACCCAGTACTTC.

This clonotype was seen a few times. The CDR3 coding sequence is TGCAGCGCCCCGGGGGGAGATACGCAGTATTTT. Translated: CSAPGGDTQYF. The chain links TRBV29-1 to TRBJ2-3; 7 bases match TRBD2. Germline V CDR1 and CDR2: SQVTM, ANQGSEA. V lost 7 bases to trimming and J lost 5 bases; unmatched junction nucleotides: 3. This CDR3 comprises 11 residues.

The J gene is TRBJ2-5, the V gene TRBV21-1; the D call in the table, TRBD2, was not verified against the DNA. TRBV21-1 is a pseudogene. The CDR3 length is 15 residues. CDR3 in amino acids: CASSKERPNQETQYF. DNA of the CDR3: TGTGCCAGCAGCAAAGAGAGGCCCAACCAAGAGACCCAGTACTTC.

This clonotype showed up many times. V is TRBV5-1 and J is TRBJ1-1, with D possibly matching TRBD1 (6 bases). The CDR3 sequence is 14 residues long. Deletions cut 6 bases from V and 4 bases from J, with 16 bases between. Germline V gene data show CDR1 as SGHRS and CDR2 as YFSETQ. This CDR3 is CASKGSGASTEAFF. CDR3 coding DNA: TGCGCCAGCAAGGGTTCGGGGGCGAGCACTGAAGCTTTCTTT. The whole variable domain, remainder taken from reference TRBV5-1 and TRBJ1-1, is KAGVTQTPRYLIKTRGQQVTLSCSPISGHRSVSWYQQTPGQGLQFLFEYFSETQRNKGNFPGRFSGRQFSNSRSEMNVSTLELGDSALYLCASKGSGASTEAFFGQGTRLTVV.

This clonotype occurred many times. The chain couples TRBV10-3 to TRBJ2-5; unclear D gene. The CDR3 loop spans 11 amino acids. The V and J ends lost 4 bases and 1 base respectively, with 1 base between them. Germline-derived CDR1 and CDR2 are ENHRY and SYGVKD. CDR3: CAISAQETQYF. The CDR3 DNA reads TGTGCCATCAGTGCCCAAGAGACCCAGTACTTC.

The table lists this clonotype with a few counts. V and J are TRBV10-3 and TRBJ2-6; no definite D call. CDR1 and CDR2 (germline): ENHRY, SYGVKD. Trimming left V 8 bases short and J 1 base short, with 3 bases between. The CDR3 contains 12 residues. The CDR3 DNA sequence: TGTGCCATCCTATCTGGGGCCAACGTCCTGACTTTC. This codes for CAILSGANVLTF.

This clonotype was detected only a few times. The rearrangement links TRBV12-3 or TRBV12-4 to TRBJ1-4; D gene uncertain. The CDR3 consists of 13 residues. Trimming removed 8 bases from V and 4 bases from J, with 11 bases in between. The CDR3 sequence: CASGRTGNEKLFF. CDR3 sequence (DNA): TGTGCCAGCGGGCGGACGGGTAATGAAAAACTGTTTTTT.

This clonotype was recorded many times. The genes are TRBV12-3 or TRBV12-4 and TRBJ2-4, with 8 positions matching TRBD1. The CDR3 is 17 residues long. V gave up 4 bases and J gave up 6 bases; unmatched junction bases: 14. Here the CDR3 DNA reads TGTGCCAGCAGTTCCTCTATACTGACAGGGGTGAGAAACATTCAGTACTTC. Its protein product is CASSSSILTGVRNIQYF.

There are a few counts of this clonotype. V and J are TRBV12-3 or TRBV12-4 and TRBJ2-1, with TRBD1 matching 10 bases. CDR3 length equals 15 residues. With V trimmed by 6 bases and J by 7 bases, 9 bases remained unmatched. For the CDR3, the DNA is TGTGCCAGCAGCCCGGGACAGGGGTGGTTAAATGAGCAGTTCTTC. It encodes CASSPGQGWLNEQFF.

Only a few counts were recorded for this clonotype. The chain carries TRBV19 and TRBJ1-3; D call uncertain. Germline CDR1 reads LNHDA; CDR2 reads SQIVND (reference sequence). V was trimmed by 5 bases and J by 0 bases, leaving 11 bases between them. The CDR3 consists of 15 residues. DNA for the CDR3: TGTGCCAGTAGTCAGGACGTCCGCTCTGGAAACACCATATATTTT. The encoded protein is CASSQDVRSGNTIYF.

This clonotype came up many times. The genes are TRBV5-1 and TRBJ2-7; D is ambiguous. The length of the CDR3 is 12 residues. Between the trimmed V and J ends, which lost 0 bases and 4 bases, there was a span of 5 bases. Germline V gene sequence: CDR1 SGHRS, CDR2 YFSETQ. In nucleotides, the CDR3 is TGCGCCAGCAGCTTGGAGAGATACGAGCAGTACTTC. It translates to CASSLERYEQYF.